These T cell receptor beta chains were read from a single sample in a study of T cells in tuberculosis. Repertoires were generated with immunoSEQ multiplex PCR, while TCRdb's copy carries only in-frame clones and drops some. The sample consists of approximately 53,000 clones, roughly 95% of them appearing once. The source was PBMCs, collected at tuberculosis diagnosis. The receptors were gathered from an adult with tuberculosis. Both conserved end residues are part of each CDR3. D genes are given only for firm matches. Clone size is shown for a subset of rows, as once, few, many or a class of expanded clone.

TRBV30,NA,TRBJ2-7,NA,TGTGCCTGGAGTGTTGGCGGGTTCGGCTACGAGCAGTACTTC,CAWSVGGFGYEQYF
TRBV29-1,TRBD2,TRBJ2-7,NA,TGCAGCGTTCTAGCGGGAGGTGCCTACGAGCAGTACTTC,CSVLAGGAYEQYF
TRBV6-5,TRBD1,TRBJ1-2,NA,TGTGCCAGCAGTTACCAGGGACAGGGAACCTATGGCTACACCTTC,CASSYQGQGTYGYTF
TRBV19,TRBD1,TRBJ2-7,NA,TGTGCCAGTAGATCGAGGGGGCCCGACTACGAGCAGTACTTC,CASRSRGPDYEQYF
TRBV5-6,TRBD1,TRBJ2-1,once,TGTGCCAGCAGCTCTCCCGGGACAGGGGTTTATGAGCAGTTCTTC,CASSSPGTGVYEQFF
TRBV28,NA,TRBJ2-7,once,TGTGCCAGCACGGGGGACTACGAGCAGTACTTC,CASTGDYEQYF
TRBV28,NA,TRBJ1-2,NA,TGTGCCAGCAGACCAGGACAGTCTTATGGCTACACCTTC,CASRPGQSYGYTF
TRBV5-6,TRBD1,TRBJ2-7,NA,TGTGCCAGCAGCTTGGGGGGACAGGGTTACTACGAGCAGTACTTC,CASSLGGQGYYEQYF
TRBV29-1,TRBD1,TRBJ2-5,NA,TGCAGCGGTAGCGACAGGGGAGAGACCCAGTACTTC,CSGSDRGETQYF
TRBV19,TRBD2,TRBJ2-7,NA,TGTGCCAGTAGTAGAGCGGGAGGGCCGGGTGAGCAGTACTTC,CASSRAGGPGEQYF
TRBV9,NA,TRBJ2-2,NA,TGTGCCAGCAGCGTAGCGAGAAGGGAGATAAACACCGGGGAGCTGTTTTTT,CASSVARREINTGELFF
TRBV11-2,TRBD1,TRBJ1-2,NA,TGTGCCAGCAGCTTAGGACACCTGGGACAGGGTTATGGCTACACCTTC,CASSLGHLGQGYGYTF
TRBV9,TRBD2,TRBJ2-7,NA,TGTGCCAGCAGCGTAGGAGCGGGAAGCTCCTACGAGCAGTACTTC,CASSVGAGSSYEQYF
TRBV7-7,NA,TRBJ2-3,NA,TGTGCTAGCAGCTTGGGGGGGGGCCTCACAGATACGCAGTATTTT,CASSLGGGLTDTQYF
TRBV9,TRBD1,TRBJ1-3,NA,TGTGCCAGCAGCGCTCGCCCTTGGACAGGGGAGGCAGAAGGAAACACCATATATTTT,CASSARPWTGEAEGNTIYF
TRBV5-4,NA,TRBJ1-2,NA,TGTGCCAGCAGCTTGGCCGAGCGAACCGCCGGGTATGGCTACACCTTC,CASSLAERTAGYGYTF
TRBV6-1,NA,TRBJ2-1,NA,TGTGCCAGCACCCGAGCGGTTAGCTACAATGAGCAGTTCTTC,CASTRAVSYNEQFF
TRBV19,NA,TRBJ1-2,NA,TGTGCCAGTAGTGTCACGCCGGGACAAAAGAGCTATGGCTACACCTTC,CASSVTPGQKSYGYTF
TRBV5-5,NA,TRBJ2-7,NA,TGTGCCAGCAGCTTATCGGGTCAGTCCAACTACGAGCAGTACTTC,CASSLSGQSNYEQYF
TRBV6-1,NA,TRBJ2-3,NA,TGTGCCAGCCGCGACGGACAACTTGCCACAGATACGCAGTATTTT,CASRDGQLATDTQYF